Following are 5 T cell receptor beta chains from one sample sequenced in a study of beta chain bispecific antibodies for T cell cancers. No antigens are known for them. Study results and limitations: Most targeted TRBV signal came from the leukemia cell line cells, not normal T cells.

Blood mononuclear cells were expanded for 2 to 4 days using either OKT3 anti-CD3 antibody or CD3/CD28 beads. MiXCR, run by TCRdb on the 5' RACE reads, gives a single entry per CDR3 protein. The sample records 20,000 or so distinct CDR3 sequences, under 3% being singletons. The sample taken for sequencing was healthy donor T cells cultured with leukemia cells. The source is a human donor in good health. Some clones in this sample may be carry-over from other donors' samples.

This clonotype occurred many times. The chain links TRBV29-1 to TRBJ2-3; 8 bases match TRBD2. CDR3 size: 15 residues. Per the germline V gene, CDR1 is SQVTM and CDR2 is ANQGSEA. V lost 8 bases to trimming and J lost 0 bases; unmatched junction nucleotides: 10. The DNA of the CDR3 is TGCAGCTCCGCAGGCGGCGGGGGGAGCACAGATACGCAGTATTTT. Translated: CSSAGGGGSTDTQYF.

This clonotype was seen many times. J is TRBJ2-7 and V is TRBV28, with 7 bases matching TRBD2. Germline V CDR1 and CDR2: MDHEN, SYDVKM. The CDR3 runs to 14 residues. The trim removed 6 bases at V and 1 base at J, leaving 6 bases unmatched. The CDR3 nucleotides read TGTGCCAGCAGCCCCCCGGGGGGTTCCTACGAGCAGTACTTC. This gives the protein CASSPPGGSYEQYF.

The sample holds many counts of this clonotype. This chain connects TRBV14 to TRBJ1-4; 7 nucleotides line up with TRBD1. Germline-derived CDR1 and CDR2 are SGHDN and FVKESK. The V and J ends lost 3 bases and 12 bases, in that order; junction bases with no gene match: 4. The CDR3 has 12 residues. The chain's CDR3 is CASSQTTGQLFF. DNA of the CDR3: TGTGCCAGCAGCCAGACGACAGGGCAACTGTTTTTT.

This clonotype has ten or more counts. The chain employs TRBV5-1 and TRBJ1-1; D unclear. The CDR3 loop spans 11 amino acids. Germline V gene lookup returns CDR1 SGHRS and CDR2 YFSETQ. Trimming left V 3 bases short and J 7 bases short, with 7 bases between. The CDR3 loop reads CASSYGVEAFF. CDR3 sequence (DNA): TGCGCCAGCAGCTACGGGGTTGAAGCTTTCTTT.

By share, this clonotype ranks as medium-sized. The genes are TRBV6-5 and TRBJ2-3; possibly TRBD2 for D (6 bases). V lost 0 bases to trimming and J lost 4 bases, with 14 bases between them. CDR1 MNHEY and CDR2 SVGAGI come from the germline V gene. CDR3 length: 16 residues. CDR3 in amino acids: CASSYSEAAGSDTQYF. The CDR3, as DNA: TGTGCCAGCAGTTACTCTGAGGCGGCGGGGTCAGATACGCAGTATTTT.